The present T cell receptor (beta chain) was sequenced within a study of cytomegalovirus exposure and HLA in healthy donors. Study-level results: Analysis was performed later, and it showed HLA-associated TCR beta chains to be more clonally expanded than equally common others. Researchers reported that a few CMV-associated chains were confirmed in vitro as CMV antigen-specific.

It was with 60 Vbeta and 13 Jbeta primers that the PCR ran. Libraries were prepared by immunoSEQ multiplex PCR; TCRdb keeps only in-frame clonotypes and omits some of them. The sample lists roughly 100,000 clones, around 85% occurring once. On this clone itself: Its antigen is not known.

The germline gives CDR1 SGHTA, CDR2 FQGNSA. V dropped 0 bases and J dropped 7 bases, with 13 bases sitting between them. The CDR3 runs 15 residues. Each donor was nominally healthy when sampled (though unrecorded immune exposures were likely). The source material was PBMCs. The clonotype originates from a man aged 25 to 40 in good health and CMV-seronegative. The chain links TRBV7-2 to TRBJ2-4; D is undetermined. The CDR3 nucleotides are TGTGCCAGCAGCTTAGCCCTGGCAAGAAACAACATTCAGTACTTC. Translating it yields CASSLALARNNIQYF.